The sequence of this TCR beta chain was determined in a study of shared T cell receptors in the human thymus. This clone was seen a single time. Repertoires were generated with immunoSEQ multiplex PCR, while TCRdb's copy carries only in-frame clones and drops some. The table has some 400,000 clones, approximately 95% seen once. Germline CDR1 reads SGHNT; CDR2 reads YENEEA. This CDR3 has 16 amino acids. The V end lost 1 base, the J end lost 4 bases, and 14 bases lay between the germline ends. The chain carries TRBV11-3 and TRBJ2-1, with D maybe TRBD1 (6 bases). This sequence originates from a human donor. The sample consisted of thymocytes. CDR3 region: CASSLGSTGIYNEQFF. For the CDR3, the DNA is TGTGCCAGCAGCTTAGGTTCCACAGGGATTTACAATGAGCAGTTCTTC.